The clone carrying this T cell receptor (beta chain) was seen many times. Its target is not known. The data were obtained in a study of CD8 T cells in ankylosing spondylitis. General study points: Seemingly characteristic of ankylosing spondylitis blood was a TCR beta motif consisting of several highly homologous variants.

5'-RACE, quantitative and with molecular barcodes, yielded the TCR beta libraries. TCRdb analysed the 5' RACE reads with MiXCR anew, one entry per CDR3 protein. The data show 200,000 to 250,000 distinct CDR3 sequences, around 8% seen once. Germline-derived CDR1 and CDR2 are SGHAT and FQNNGV. Trimming shortened V by 8 bases and J by 5 bases, and 15 bases separated the two germline ends. The CDR3 length is 13 residues. V is TRBV11-2 and J is TRBJ1-1; no firm D call. The source of this sequence is a female donor with ankylosing spondylitis or in good health (not recorded which). Sequencing was performed on blood, either unsorted or a sorted T cell fraction (not recorded which). CDR3 region: CASSSGTNTEAFF. In DNA, the CDR3 is TGTGCCAGCTCGTCGGGAACCAATACTGAAGCTTTCTTT.